Shown below are 7 T cell receptor beta chains from a single sample sequenced in a study of shared T cell receptors in the human thymus. This table comes from immunoSEQ multiplex PCR, and its TCRdb copy is limited to in-frame clones, with some not included. The sample contains about 380,000 clones, roughly 94% of which appear only once. Sequenced sample: thymocytes. The receptors come from a human donor.

The chain couples TRBV27 to TRBJ2-7; tentatively, D is TRBD1 (6 bases). This CDR3 is 15 amino acids long. Between the trimmed V and J ends, which lost 5 bases and 6 bases, there was a span of 20 bases. Per the germline V gene, CDR1 is MNHEY and CDR2 is SMNVEV (reference sequence). The DNA of the CDR3 is TGTGCCAGCAGTCATGACCACAGGGTCCAGGGCGAGCAGTACTTC. It translates to CASSHDHRVQGEQYF.

This chain connects TRBV9 to TRBJ2-1; 9 bases align to TRBD2. Trimming removed 4 bases from V and 7 bases from J; junction bases left unmatched: 6. The CDR3 has 14 residues. Germline V gives CDR1 SGDLS, CDR2 YYNGEE. CDR3 amino acids: CASSSRTSENEQFF. CDR3 coding DNA: TGTGCCAGCAGCTCCCGGACTAGCGAGAATGAGCAGTTCTTC.

The J gene is TRBJ2-7, the V gene TRBV5-1; no firm D call. This CDR3 region has 12 residues. The germline V and J ends were trimmed by 4 bases and 11 bases, with 16 bases remaining between them. The germline V gene has CDR1 SGHRS and CDR2 YFSETQ. The CDR3 protein is CASSGNTAHKYF. CDR3 bases: TGCGCCAGCAGCGGTAACACCGCTCATAAGTACTTC. Full variable domain (missing parts from reference TRBV5-1 and TRBJ2-7): KAGVTQTPRYLIKTRGQQVTLSCSPISGHRSVSWYQQTPGQGLQFLFEYFSETQRNKGNFPGRFSGRQFSNSRSEMNVSTLELGDSALYLCASSGNTAHKYFGPGTRLTVT.

The J gene is TRBJ1-1, the V gene TRBV19; TRBD1 aligns across 10 bases. Germline lookup yields CDR1 LNHDA and CDR2 SQIVND (reference sequence). This CDR3 contains 18 residues. With 3 bases clipped from V and 5 bases from J, the junction kept 15 bases outside the gene matches. CDR3 DNA: TGTGCCAGTAGTATGGGAGCCCCGGGACAGGGGATCGGGACTGAAGCTTTCTTT. Amino acids: CASSMGAPGQGIGTEAFF. The entire variable domain, with the rest obtained from reference TRBV19 and TRBJ1-1, is as follows: DGGITQSPKYLFRKEGQNVTLSCEQNLNHDAMYWYRQDPGQGLRLIYYSQIVNDFQKGDIAEGYSVSREKKESFPLTVTSAQKNPTAFYLCASSMGAPGQGIGTEAFFGQGTRLTVV.

The chain couples TRBV11-2 to TRBJ1-5, with D unresolved. The CDR3 is made up of 17 amino acids. The germline V gene encodes CDR1 SGHAT and CDR2 FQNNGV. V lost 2 bases to trimming and J lost 4 bases, with 18 bases between them. The CDR3 protein is CASSLLPPGMGNQPQHF. The DNA for the CDR3 is TGTGCCAGCAGCTTACTACCCCCGGGCATGGGAAATCAGCCCCAGCATTTT.

This chain uses TRBV27 with TRBJ2-4; 14 nucleotides match TRBD2. Trimming cost V 4 bases and J 6 bases; bases outside gene matches: 23. Germline CDR1 and CDR2: MNHEY and SMNVEV (reference sequence). CDR3 size: 22 residues. The CDR3 sequence: CASSSSKGSGTSGRRGVNIQYF. The CDR3 region has the DNA TGTGCCAGCAGTTCATCGAAAGGTTCCGGGACTAGCGGGAGAAGGGGGGTAAACATTCAGTACTTC.

The chain couples TRBV7-9 to TRBJ2-3, with no clear D. The V and J ends lost 5 bases and 3 bases respectively, with 6 bases between them. Germline V gene data show CDR1 as SEHNR and CDR2 as FQNEAQ (reference sequence). CDR3 size: 12 residues. The CDR3 coding sequence is TGTGCCAGCAGCACTGGGACAGATACGCAGTATTTT. This translates into CASSTGTDTQYF.